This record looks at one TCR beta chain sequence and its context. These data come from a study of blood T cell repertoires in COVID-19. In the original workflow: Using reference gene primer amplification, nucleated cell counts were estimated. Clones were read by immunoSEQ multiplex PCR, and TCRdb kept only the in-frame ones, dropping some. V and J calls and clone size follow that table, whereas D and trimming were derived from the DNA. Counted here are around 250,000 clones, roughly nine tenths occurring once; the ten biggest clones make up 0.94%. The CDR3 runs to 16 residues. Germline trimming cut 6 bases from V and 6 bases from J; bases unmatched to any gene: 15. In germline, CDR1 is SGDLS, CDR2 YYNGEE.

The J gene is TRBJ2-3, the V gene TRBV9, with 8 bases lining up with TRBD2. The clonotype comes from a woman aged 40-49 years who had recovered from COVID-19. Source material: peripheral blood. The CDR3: CASTFGAGGTADTQYF. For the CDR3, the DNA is TGTGCCAGCACTTTTGGGGCGGGAGGAACAGCGGATACGCAGTATTTT.